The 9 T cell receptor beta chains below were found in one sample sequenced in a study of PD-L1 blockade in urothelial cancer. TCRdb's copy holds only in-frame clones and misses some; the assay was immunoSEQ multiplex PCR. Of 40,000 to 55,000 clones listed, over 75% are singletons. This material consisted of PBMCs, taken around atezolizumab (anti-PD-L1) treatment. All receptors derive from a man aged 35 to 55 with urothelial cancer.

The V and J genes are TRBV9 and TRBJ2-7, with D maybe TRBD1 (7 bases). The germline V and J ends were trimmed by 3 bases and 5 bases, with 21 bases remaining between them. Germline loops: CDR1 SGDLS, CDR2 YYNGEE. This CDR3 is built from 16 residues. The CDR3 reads CASSGGVEGAQDEQYF. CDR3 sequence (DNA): TGTGCCAGCAGCGGCGGGGTTGAGGGGGCGCAGGACGAGCAGTACTTC.

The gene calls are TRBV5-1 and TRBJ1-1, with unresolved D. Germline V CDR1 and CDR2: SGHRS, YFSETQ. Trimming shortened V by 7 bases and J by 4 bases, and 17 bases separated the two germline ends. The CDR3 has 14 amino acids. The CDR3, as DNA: TGCGCCAGCCTTAACGATCGTGGGAGCACTGAAGCTTTCTTT. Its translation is CASLNDRGSTEAFF.

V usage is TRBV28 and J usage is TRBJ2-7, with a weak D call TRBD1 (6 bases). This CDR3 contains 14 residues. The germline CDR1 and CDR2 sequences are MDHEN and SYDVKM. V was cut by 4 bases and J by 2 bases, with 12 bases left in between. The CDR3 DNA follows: TGTGCCAGCAGTTCTCCAGGACAGCCCTACGAGCAGTACTTC. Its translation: CASSSPGQPYEQYF.

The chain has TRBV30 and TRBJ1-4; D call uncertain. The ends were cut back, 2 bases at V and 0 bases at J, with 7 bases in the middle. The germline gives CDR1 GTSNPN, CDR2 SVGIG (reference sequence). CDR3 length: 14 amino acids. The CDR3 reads CAWSIGATNEKLFF. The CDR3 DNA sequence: TGTGCCTGGAGTATCGGAGCAACTAATGAAAAACTGTTTTTT.

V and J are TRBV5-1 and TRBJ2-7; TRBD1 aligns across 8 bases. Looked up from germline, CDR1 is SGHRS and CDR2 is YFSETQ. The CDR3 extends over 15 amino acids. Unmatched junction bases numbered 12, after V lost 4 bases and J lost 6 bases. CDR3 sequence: CASSLGLQQGVEQYF. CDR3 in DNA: TGCGCCAGCAGCCTGGGACTTCAACAGGGGGTCGAGCAGTACTTC.

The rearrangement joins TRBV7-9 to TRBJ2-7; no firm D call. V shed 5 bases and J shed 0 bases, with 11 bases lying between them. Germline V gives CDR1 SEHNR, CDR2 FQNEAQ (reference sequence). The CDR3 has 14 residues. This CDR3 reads CASSLGQDSYEQYF. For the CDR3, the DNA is TGTGCCAGCAGCCTAGGGCAGGACTCCTACGAGCAGTACTTC.

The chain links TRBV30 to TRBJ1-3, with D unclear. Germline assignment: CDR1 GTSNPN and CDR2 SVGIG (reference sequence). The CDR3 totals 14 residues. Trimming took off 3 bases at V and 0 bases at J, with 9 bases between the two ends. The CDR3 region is CAWRRGSSGNTIYF. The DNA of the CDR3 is TGTGCCTGGAGAAGAGGCAGCTCTGGAAACACCATATATTTT.

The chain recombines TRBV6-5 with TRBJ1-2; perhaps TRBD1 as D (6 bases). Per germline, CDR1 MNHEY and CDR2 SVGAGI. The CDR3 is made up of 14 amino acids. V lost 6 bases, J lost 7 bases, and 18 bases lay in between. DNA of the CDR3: TGTGCCAGCAGGGGGGGGGAAGGGGGTCGTGGCTACACCTTC. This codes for CASRGGEGGRGYTF.

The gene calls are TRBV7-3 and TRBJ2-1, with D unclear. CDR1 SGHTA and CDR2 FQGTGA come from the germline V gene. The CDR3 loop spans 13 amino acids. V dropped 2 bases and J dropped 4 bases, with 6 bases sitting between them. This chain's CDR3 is CASSLAAYNEQFF. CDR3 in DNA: TGTGCCAGCAGCTTAGCGGCTTACAATGAGCAGTTCTTC.